This record looks at one T cell receptor (beta chain) sequence and its context. This CDR3 is built from 13 residues. CDR1 and CDR2 (germline): SGHDT, YYEEEE. V was trimmed by 2 bases and J by 5 bases, leaving 10 bases between them. These data originate in a study of blood T cell repertoires in COVID-19. Study in general: COVID-19 samples from acute and convalescent phases originated in the United States, Italy and Spain. PBMCs, B-cell-depleted T cells, or T cells provided the cDNA or gDNA that made up the material.

Under the authors' procedure: Reference gene primer amplification gave nucleated cell count estimates. Only in-frame clones appear in the TCRdb table, and some are missing; sequencing was by immunoSEQ multiplex PCR. V, J and clone size are taken as reported in that table, and D and trimming were inferred from the DNA itself. Of around 180,000 clones detected, approximately 83% appear once; the ten largest clones hold more than 2.5%. The genes are TRBV5-6 and TRBJ1-1; no definite D call. Specimen: peripheral blood. This TCR was sampled from a man aged 60-69 years with acute or convalescent COVID-19. Written as DNA, the CDR3 is TGTGCCAGCAGCTTAGCAATGAGGACTGAAGCTTTCTTT. This encodes CASSLAMRTEAFF.